These 27 T cell receptor beta chains share one sample of origin, sequenced in a study of blood T cells in healthy people across ages (dated by TCRdb to between 2014 and 2017). The protocol used for the library was 5' RACE. TCRdb records Illumina HiSeq 2500 as the sequencer. The second PCR ran for roughly 7 to 11 cycles and used a J-beta primer mix along with a sample-barcoded 5' primer. The public sequencing data were trimmed at Q25 with fastp and processed into clonotypes with MiXCR by TCRdb, which kept only in-frame beta chains. Every distinct CDR3 protein forms one entry, paired with its most common genes and DNA. The sample table shows around 520,000 distinct CDR3 sequences, and about 29% are seen once. In total, the top ten clones hold 3% to 4% of the sample. These data are also associated with another study on T cells of mothers and their children.

Sequenced sample: blood. The source is a boy aged 2 to 9 in good health.

This clonotype was seen ten or more times. The chain employs TRBV5-1 and TRBJ2-5; 8 positions agree with TRBD1. This CDR3 region has 15 residues. The ends lost 3 bases at V and 4 bases at J; junction bases unmatched: 8. CDR1 and CDR2 from the germline V gene are SGHRS and YFSETQ. In DNA form, the CDR3 reads TGCGCCAGCAGCTCGGGCGGCAGGGGGCGAGAGACCCAGTACTTC. It encodes CASSSGGRGRETQYF.

V is TRBV7-3 and J is TRBJ2-7; D may be TRBD1 (6 bases). V was shortened by 3 bases and J by 6 bases, with 24 bases between the two germline ends. This CDR3 is built from 17 residues. From germline, CDR1 is SGHTA and CDR2 FQGTGA. DNA of the CDR3: TGTGCCAGCAGCTTTCTCCCCGGGACACCCCGCTTATCCGAGCAGTACTTC. Protein sequence: CASSFLPGTPRLSEQYF.

This sequence joins TRBV5-1 and TRBJ2-3, with 8 bases aligning to TRBD1. Germline CDR1 is SGHRS and CDR2 is YFSETQ. Losses at the gene ends were 2 bases for V and 2 bases for J; bases not matched to a gene: 10. This CDR3 is built from 17 residues. The chain's CDR3 is CASSFGDRQRYTDTQYF. CDR3 nucleotide sequence: TGCGCCAGCAGCTTTGGGGACAGGCAGAGGTACACAGATACGCAGTATTTT.

In its sample, this clonotype was seen a few times. This rearrangement joins TRBV6-5 to TRBJ2-1; 9 positions match TRBD2. This CDR3 is built from 18 residues. Germline V gene data show CDR1 as MNHEY and CDR2 as SVGAGI. J gave up 2 bases and V 1 base, and 9 bases lay outside the gene matches. The CDR3 DNA sequence: TGTGCCAGCAGTTACTTACTAGCGGGTTTGGGGGCCTACAATGAGCAGTTCTTC. This encodes CASSYLLAGLGAYNEQFF.

There are a few counts of this clonotype. The genes are TRBV6-6 and TRBJ1-1, with unresolved D. Germline CDR1 reads MNHNY; CDR2 reads SVGAGI (reference sequence). V lost 6 bases to trimming and J lost 2 bases, with 10 bases between them. The length of the CDR3 is 13 residues. The CDR3 reads CASRNSINTEAFF. Written as DNA, the CDR3 is TGTGCCAGCAGAAACAGCATCAACACTGAAGCTTTCTTT.

This clonotype has more than one count but fewer than ten. The chain recombines TRBV12-3 or TRBV12-4 with TRBJ2-5, with 11 bases identical to TRBD1. The J call is doubtful: the DNA matches TRBJ2-1 better. The CDR3 consists of 14 residues. The CDR3 region has the DNA TGTGCCAGCAGCCCGGGACAGGGGGTGGGCGAGCAGTTCTTC. Translated, it gives CASSPGQGVGEQFF.

The V and J genes are TRBV3-1 and TRBJ2-7; no firm D call. The V and J ends lost 2 bases and 6 bases respectively, with 11 bases between them. Germline CDR1 is LGHDT and CDR2 is YNNKEL (reference sequence). The CDR3 is 13 residues long. The CDR3: CASSQPGPGEQYF. The DNA for the CDR3 is TGTGCCAGCAGCCAACCGGGCCCGGGCGAGCAGTACTTC.

Only a few counts were recorded for this clonotype. This chain uses TRBV5-6 with TRBJ2-1; 7 bases match TRBD2. With 5 bases clipped from V and 8 bases from J, the junction kept 13 bases outside the gene matches. The CDR3 runs 15 residues. Germline V gives CDR1 SGHDT, CDR2 YYEEEE. CDR3 coding DNA: TGTGCCAGCAGTATGACGACTAGCACGTGGCATGAGCAGTTCTTC. Residues: CASSMTTSTWHEQFF.

The sample holds a few counts of this clonotype. The chain recombines TRBV12-3 or TRBV12-4 with TRBJ2-3, with D unresolved. The CDR3 consists of 15 residues. V was clipped by 10 bases and J by 0 bases, with 17 bases between them. Here the CDR3 reads CATKTEAYSTDTQYF. The CDR3 DNA sequence: TGTGCCACCAAGACGGAAGCGTATAGCACAGATACGCAGTATTTT.

This clonotype has more than one count but fewer than ten. This chain links TRBV12-3 or TRBV12-4 with TRBJ2-5, with D unresolved. This CDR3 region has 15 residues. Trimming removed 3 bases at V and 5 bases at J, with 16 bases between. The CDR3 DNA reads TGTGCCAGCAGTTTTGGCTCCTCGAAATGGGAGACCCAGTACTTC. Its translation: CASSFGSSKWETQYF.

J is TRBJ1-2 and V is TRBV6-4; D uncertain. Germline-derived CDR1 and CDR2 are MRHNA and SNTAGT. Deletions cut 0 bases from V and 2 bases from J, with 7 bases between. This CDR3 region has 14 residues. CDR3 residues: CASSDSGVNYGYTF. The DNA of the CDR3 is TGTGCCAGCAGTGACTCTGGGGTAAACTATGGCTACACCTTC.

The J gene is TRBJ1-1, the V gene TRBV7-2; D ambiguous. V was cut by 1 base and J by 0 bases, with 9 bases left in between. The CDR3 length is 15 residues. Germline V gene sequence: CDR1 SGHTA, CDR2 FQGNSA. This chain's CDR3 is CASSLGGRVNTEAFF. The CDR3 DNA follows: TGTGCCAGCAGCTTAGGTGGCAGAGTGAACACTGAAGCTTTCTTT.

The chain combines TRBV7-2 with TRBJ2-7; D unresolved. Germline V gene lookup returns CDR1 SGHTA and CDR2 FQGNSA. Trimming pared 6 bases from V and 2 bases from J, leaving 8 bases between. The CDR3 runs 12 residues. As DNA, the CDR3 is TGTGCCAGCAGAGGCATTACCTACGAGCAGTACTTC. It yields the protein CASRGITYEQYF.

This chain joins TRBV2 and TRBJ2-3, with D perhaps given as TRBD1 or TRBD2 (5 bases each). The CDR3 runs to 13 residues. V was trimmed by 4 bases and J by 7 bases, leaving 12 bases between them. CDR1 and CDR2 from the germline V gene are SNHLY and FYNNEI. The chain's CDR3 is CASSGDQPYTQYF. In nucleotides, the CDR3 is TGTGCCAGCAGTGGGGACCAACCATATACGCAGTATTTT.

The chain is built from TRBV6-1 and TRBJ1-1; D remains ambiguous. V gave up 1 base and J gave up 1 base, with 10 bases separating them. Germline CDR1 is MNHNS and CDR2 is SASEGT. The CDR3 sequence is 15 residues long. CDR3 bases: TGTGCCAGCAGTGAAGTCCCCCCAGGGAACACTGAAGCTTTCTTT. It translates to CASSEVPPGNTEAFF.

Comments on this clonotype: It may be a read error: a sequence one base away is much more abundant. This chain uses TRBV3-1 with TRBJ2-1, with D perhaps given as TRBD1 or TRBD2 (6 bases each). With 3 bases removed from V and 4 bases from J, the gap between germline ends came to 19 bases. This CDR3 region has 17 residues. From germline, CDR1 is LGHDT and CDR2 YNNKEL (reference sequence). The CDR3: CASSHERGGLPYNEQFF. The CDR3 bases are TGTGCCAGCAGCCATGAGCGAGGGGGACTCCCATACAATGAGCAGTTCTTC.

The chain recombines TRBV5-1 with TRBJ2-3; no reliable D call. CDR3 size: 14 residues. From germline, CDR1 is SGHRS and CDR2 YFSETQ. V lost 4 bases, J lost 0 bases, and 9 bases lay in between. Here the CDR3 reads CASSLSLSTDTQYF. In DNA, the CDR3 is TGCGCCAGCAGCCTTTCCTTGAGCACAGATACGCAGTATTTT.

The J gene is TRBJ2-5, the V gene TRBV10-3; D gene unclear. Germline V gene sequence: CDR1 ENHRY, CDR2 SYGVKD. The length of the CDR3 is 14 residues. V lost 0 bases to trimming and J lost 3 bases, with 8 bases between them. The CDR3 region is CAISESPRKETQYF. DNA of the CDR3: TGTGCCATCAGTGAGTCCCCGCGGAAAGAGACCCAGTACTTC.

V gene TRBV7-8 combines with J gene TRBJ2-7, with 7 bases lining up with TRBD2. There are 14 residues in the CDR3. The V gene's germline CDR1 is SGHVS and CDR2 FQNEAQ. Trimming took 6 bases from V and 7 from J; bases not matched to a gene: 12. Here the CDR3 DNA reads TGTGCCAGCAGTTCTAACGGGGGAGGGAGGGAGCAGTACTTC. Encoded protein: CASSSNGGGREQYF.

The rearrangement links TRBV18 to TRBJ1-2; TRBD1 matches 8 bases. This CDR3 region has 13 residues. The V gene's germline CDR1 is KGHSH and CDR2 LQKENI. Trimming cost V 5 bases and J 5 bases; bases outside gene matches: 4. The CDR3 sequence: CASSVDREYGYTF. CDR3 nucleotides: TGTGCCAGCTCAGTGGACAGGGAGTATGGCTACACCTTC.

The genes are TRBV12-3 or TRBV12-4 and TRBJ2-5; the D is unclear. The CDR3 runs 14 residues. With 5 bases removed from V and 0 bases from J, the gap between germline ends came to 10 bases. The CDR3 sequence: CASSPRSYQETQYF. CDR3 nucleotide sequence: TGTGCCAGCAGTCCTCGGTCGTACCAAGAGACCCAGTACTTC.

The chain employs TRBV7-2 and TRBJ1-1; 8 nucleotides agree with TRBD1. Per the germline V gene, CDR1 is SGHTA and CDR2 is FQGNSA. The CDR3 has 14 amino acids. The junction had 3 bases not matched to a gene; V was cut back by 5 bases and J by 1 base. The CDR3: CASSGGTGNTEAFF. DNA of the CDR3: TGTGCCAGCAGCGGAGGGACAGGGAACACTGAAGCTTTCTTT.

The J gene is TRBJ2-5, the V gene TRBV27, with TRBD2 matching over 8 bases. The end of the DNA is better explained by TRBJ2-1, so the J call may be wrong. Germline V lookup: CDR1 MNHEY, CDR2 SMNVEV (reference sequence). CDR3 length equals 16 residues. The CDR3 DNA sequence: TGTGCCAGCAGTACTGGGTGGGCGGGGGGCCTCTATGAGCAGTTCTTC. Its translation is CASSTGWAGGLYEQFF.

The rearrangement uses TRBV27 and TRBJ2-1; 7 bases are shared with TRBD2. Looked up from germline, CDR1 is MNHEY and CDR2 is SMNVEV (reference sequence). The CDR3 is made up of 15 amino acids. V gave up 3 bases and J gave up 0 bases; unmatched junction bases: 2. For the CDR3, the DNA is TGTGCCAGCAGTTTGCGGGAGAGCTCCTACAATGAGCAGTTCTTC. It is translated as CASSLRESSYNEQFF.

This clonotype has ten or more counts. The rearrangement joins TRBV2 to TRBJ2-2; 12 positions match TRBD2. V shed 9 bases, J shed 6 bases, and the junction held 8 bases outside the gene matches. There are 15 residues in the CDR3. CDR1 SNHLY and CDR2 FYNNEI come from the germline V gene. The CDR3 protein is CASLTSGSRPGELFF. CDR3 nucleotide sequence: TGTGCCAGTCTGACTAGCGGGAGTCGACCCGGGGAGCTGTTTTTT.

This clonotype turned up a few times. This chain links TRBV13 with TRBJ1-2, with TRBD1 as a possible D gene (5 bases). Per the germline V gene, CDR1 is PRHDT and CDR2 is FYEKMQ (reference sequence). The CDR3 runs 15 residues. V shed 5 bases and J shed 4 bases, with 17 bases lying between them. CDR3 DNA sequence: TGTGCCAGCAGCGAGAGCACCCAGGGTGGCTATGGCTACACCTTC. Amino acids: CASSESTQGGYGYTF.

This clonotype was seen repeatedly, ten times or more. The chain is built from TRBV12-3 or TRBV12-4 and TRBJ2-7, with TRBD2 identical over 7 bases. This CDR3 region has 13 residues. V shed 3 bases, J shed 4 bases, and the junction held 3 bases outside the gene matches. CDR3 residues: CASSFSGRYEQYF. The CDR3 nucleotides read TGTGCCAGCAGTTTTTCCGGGAGGTACGAGCAGTACTTC.